The clone carrying this T cell receptor beta chain has just a few counts. Its target is not known. The authors amplified TCR beta CDR3 regions, and they did so from RNA transcripts for repertoire sequencing. Following a first-round RT-PCR that used HTBI primers, a second-round multiplex PCR was carried out. One entry per CDR3 protein results from TCRdb running MiXCR on the multiplex PCR reads. The repertoire holds around 1.1 million distinct CDR3 sequences, with 36% as singletons. These data belong to a study of Graves' ophthalmopathy and Graves' hyperthyroidism. Among the hyperthyroidism patients, all were newly diagnosed, aged 18 to 65, with under 2 months' duration. Certain patients, namely those with other autoimmune diseases, uncontrolled infections, pregnancy or lactation, were excluded. Germline lookup yields CDR1 SGHAT and CDR2 FQNNGV. The CDR3 has 16 amino acids. Trimming took 5 bases from V and 8 from J; bases not matched to a gene: 14.

Study-wide points: The model's ophthalmopathy progression predictions had approximately 71% sensitivity and less than 75% specificity. Blood also contained most of the expanded thyroid clonotypes above 0.001 frequency.

Sequencing was carried out using peripheral blood or thyroid tissue (not recorded which). The source of this sequence is an adult man with Graves' hyperthyroidism. The genes are TRBV11-2 and TRBJ1-3, with 8 bases that match TRBD1. The CDR3 DNA sequence: TGTGCCAGCAGCCAAGCGATACAGGGGGATCCGGACACCATATATTTT. Protein product: CASSQAIQGDPDTIYF.